This TCR beta chain is from a study of blood T cell repertoires in COVID-19 (dated by TCRdb to about 2020). With respect to the entire study: Samples from collaborators originated in the United States, Italy and Spain and spanned both the acute and convalescent phases of COVID-19. Subjects who had been exposed to COVID-19, were actively infected with it, or had recovered from it provided the deeply sampled blood TCRbeta repertoires that made up the dataset. Where available, HLA class I and class II types were taken from metadata supplied by the sample provider and were not determined by assay-based typing. The sample metadata nearly always contained a de-identified subject ID, COVID-19 status, age in years and sex. The samples were drawn from two sources: the first 160 participants of the ongoing ImmuneRACE study, and 950 to 1,500 subjects contributed by 6 global collaborators. The prospective study material was composed of cDNA or gDNA derived from T cells, B-cell-depleted T cells, or PBMCs. The repertoires were released in a freely available public database meant as a resource for research on the immune response to SARS-CoV-2.

Findings and caveats that apply to the study as a whole: The amount of clinical and demographic metadata varied by source and participant and was provided uncurated.

CDR1 and CDR2 are read off the germline V gene as LGHNA and YNFKEQ. From cysteine to phenylalanine, the CDR3 is 14 amino acids long. CDR3 DNA is the only sequence kept; it has 42 bases, read in frame from the first base. The germline ends are 12 bases apart after V is trimmed by 0 bases and J by 9 bases. Participants in the prospective study were aged about 18 to 90 years, lived in about two dozen United States geographic areas, and enrolled through a virtual design. Cohort assignment in the prospective study relied on participant-reported clinical history from a screening survey and a study questionnaire. Each participant in the prospective study had whole blood, serum and a nasopharyngeal or oropharyngeal swab collected by mobile phlebotomists. Prospective study participants could optionally give additional blood draws and questionnaires over a roughly 2-month period. Blood samples from the prospective study were shipped frozen or at room temperature prior to DNA extraction.

In the case of this clone: Its antigen target is currently unknown. The record has no base qualities; no much larger clone is one base away.

TCRbeta CDR3 regions were amplified from genomic DNA using the immunoSEQ Assay, a bias-controlled multiplex PCR. The study's processing was this. The number of nucleated cells in each sample was estimated from the amplification of reference gene primers within the assay. Sequence reads were collapsed and filtered to measure the absolute abundance of every unique TCRbeta CDR3 rearrangement. For each sample, productive Simpson clonality was calculated as the square root of Simpson's diversity index over productive rearrangements. The table comes from immuneACCESS by way of TCRdb, which keeps in-frame sequences with V and J called. Part of the clones is missing from these tables; in studies checked, under half for an unresolved V gene and the rest for unknown reasons. V and J calls and clone size are given by that table; D and trimming were obtained from the DNA. The sample table records 230,000 or so clones; around 88% of these occur just once. 2% to 2.5% of the sample comes from the top ten.

This receptor was obtained from a middle-aged woman with acute COVID-19. The sequencing sample was made of PBMCs or T cells enriched from blood (not recorded which). The rearrangement combines TRBV4-2 with TRBJ1-5; confidence is insufficient to name the D gene. The base sequence is TGTGCCAGCAGCCAAGATCTGGAGGTGGGGCCCCAGCATTTT. It translates to CASSQDLEVGPQHF.